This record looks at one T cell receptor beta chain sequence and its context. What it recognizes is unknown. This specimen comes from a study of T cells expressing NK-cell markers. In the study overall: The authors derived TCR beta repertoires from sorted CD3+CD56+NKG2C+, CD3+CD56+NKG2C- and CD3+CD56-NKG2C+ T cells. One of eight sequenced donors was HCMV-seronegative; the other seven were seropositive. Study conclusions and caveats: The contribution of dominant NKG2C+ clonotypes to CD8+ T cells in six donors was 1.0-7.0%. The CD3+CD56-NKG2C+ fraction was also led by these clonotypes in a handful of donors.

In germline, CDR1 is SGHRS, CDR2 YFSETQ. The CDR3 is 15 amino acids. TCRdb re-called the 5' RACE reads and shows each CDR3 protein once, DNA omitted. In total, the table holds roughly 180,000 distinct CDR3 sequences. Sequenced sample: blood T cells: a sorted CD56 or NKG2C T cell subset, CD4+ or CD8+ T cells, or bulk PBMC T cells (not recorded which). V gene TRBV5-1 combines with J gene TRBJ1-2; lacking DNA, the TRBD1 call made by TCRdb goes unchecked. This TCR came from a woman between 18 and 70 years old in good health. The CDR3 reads CASSLGWTGTDGYTF.